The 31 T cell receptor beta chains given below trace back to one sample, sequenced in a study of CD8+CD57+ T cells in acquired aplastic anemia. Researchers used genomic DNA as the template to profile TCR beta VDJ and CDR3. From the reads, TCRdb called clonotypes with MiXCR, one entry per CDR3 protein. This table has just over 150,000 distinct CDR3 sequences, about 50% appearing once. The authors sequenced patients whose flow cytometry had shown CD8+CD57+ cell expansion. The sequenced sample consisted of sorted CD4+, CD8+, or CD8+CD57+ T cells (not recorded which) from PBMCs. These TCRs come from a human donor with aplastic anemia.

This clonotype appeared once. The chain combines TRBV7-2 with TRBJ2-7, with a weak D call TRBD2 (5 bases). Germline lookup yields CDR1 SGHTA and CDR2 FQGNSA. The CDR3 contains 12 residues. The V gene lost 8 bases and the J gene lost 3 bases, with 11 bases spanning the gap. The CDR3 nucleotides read TGTGCCAGCGAGGGCGGAAACTACGAGCAGTACTTC. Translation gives CASEGGNYEQYF.

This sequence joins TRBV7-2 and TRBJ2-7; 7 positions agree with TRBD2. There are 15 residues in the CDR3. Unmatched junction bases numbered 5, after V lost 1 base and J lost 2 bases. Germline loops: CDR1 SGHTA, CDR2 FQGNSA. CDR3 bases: TGTGCCAGCAGCTTAGTGAATAGCGGGCCCTACGAGCAGTACTTC. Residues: CASSLVNSGPYEQYF.

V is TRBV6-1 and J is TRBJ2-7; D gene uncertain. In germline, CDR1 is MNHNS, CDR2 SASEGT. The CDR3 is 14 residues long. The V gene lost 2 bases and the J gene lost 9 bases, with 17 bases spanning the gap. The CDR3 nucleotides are TGTGCCAGCAGTGAAAATACCGTGTCGACACCGCAGTACTTC. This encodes CASSENTVSTPQYF.

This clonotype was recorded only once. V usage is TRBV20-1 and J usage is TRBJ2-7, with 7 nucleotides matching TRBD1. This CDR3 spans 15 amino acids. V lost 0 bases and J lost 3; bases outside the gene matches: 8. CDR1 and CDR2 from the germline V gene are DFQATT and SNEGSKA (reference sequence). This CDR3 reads CSARDATGTVYEQYF. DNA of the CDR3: TGCAGTGCTAGAGATGCGACAGGGACGGTCTACGAGCAGTACTTC.

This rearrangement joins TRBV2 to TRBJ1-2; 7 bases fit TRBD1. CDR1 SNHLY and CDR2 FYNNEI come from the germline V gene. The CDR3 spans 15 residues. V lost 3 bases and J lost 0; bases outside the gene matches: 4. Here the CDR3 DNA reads TGTGCCAGCAGTGACAGGGGGGGAGCTAACTATGGCTACACCTTC. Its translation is CASSDRGGANYGYTF.

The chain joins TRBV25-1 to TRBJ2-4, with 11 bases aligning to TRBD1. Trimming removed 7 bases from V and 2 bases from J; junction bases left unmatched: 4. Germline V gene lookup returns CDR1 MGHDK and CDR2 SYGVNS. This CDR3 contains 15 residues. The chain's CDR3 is CASIRTGGTKNIQYF. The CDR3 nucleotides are TGTGCCAGCATCCGGACAGGGGGCACCAAAAACATTCAGTACTTC.

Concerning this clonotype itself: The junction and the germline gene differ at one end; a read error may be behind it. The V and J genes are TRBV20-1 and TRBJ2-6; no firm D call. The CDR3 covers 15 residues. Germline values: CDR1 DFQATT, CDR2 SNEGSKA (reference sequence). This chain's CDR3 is CSARGTFSGANVLTF. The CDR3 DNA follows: TGCAGTGCGAGAGGCACTTTCTCTGGGGCCAACGTCCTGACTTTC.

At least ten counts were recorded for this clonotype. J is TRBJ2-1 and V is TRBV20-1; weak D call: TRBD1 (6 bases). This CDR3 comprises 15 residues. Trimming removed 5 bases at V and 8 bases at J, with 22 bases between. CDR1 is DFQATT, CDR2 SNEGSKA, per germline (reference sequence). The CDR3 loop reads CSAPISGAGGHEQFF. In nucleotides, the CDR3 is TGCAGTGCTCCCATTTCAGGGGCTGGTGGTCATGAGCAGTTCTTC.

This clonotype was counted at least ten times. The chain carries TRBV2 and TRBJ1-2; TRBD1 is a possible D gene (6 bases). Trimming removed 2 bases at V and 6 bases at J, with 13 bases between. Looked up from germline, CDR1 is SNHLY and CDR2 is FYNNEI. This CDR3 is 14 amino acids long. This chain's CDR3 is CASSEWAGADGYTF. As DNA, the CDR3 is TGTGCCAGCAGTGAATGGGCGGGGGCCGATGGCTACACCTTC.

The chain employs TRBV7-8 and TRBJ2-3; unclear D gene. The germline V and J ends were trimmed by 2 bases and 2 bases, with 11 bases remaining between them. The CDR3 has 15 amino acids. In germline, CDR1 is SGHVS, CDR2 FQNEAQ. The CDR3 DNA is TGTGCCAGCAGCTTAACCTCCCGTGTCACAGATACGCAGTATTTT. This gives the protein CASSLTSRVTDTQYF.

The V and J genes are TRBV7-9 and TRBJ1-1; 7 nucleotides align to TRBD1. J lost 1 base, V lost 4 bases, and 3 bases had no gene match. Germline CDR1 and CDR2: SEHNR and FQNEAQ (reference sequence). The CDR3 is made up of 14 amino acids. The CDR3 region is CASSWRQGNTEAFF. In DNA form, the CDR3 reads TGTGCCAGCAGCTGGAGACAGGGGAACACTGAAGCTTTCTTT.

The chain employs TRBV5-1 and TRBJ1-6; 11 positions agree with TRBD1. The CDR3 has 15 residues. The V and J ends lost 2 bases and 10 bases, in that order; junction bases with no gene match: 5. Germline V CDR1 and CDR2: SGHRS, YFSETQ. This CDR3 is CASSLKGQGGSPLHF. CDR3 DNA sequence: TGCGCCAGCAGCTTAAAGGGACAGGGGGGGTCACCCCTCCACTTT. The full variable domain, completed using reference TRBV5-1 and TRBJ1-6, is KAGVTQTPRYLIKTRGQQVTLSCSPISGHRSVSWYQQTPGQGLQFLFEYFSETQRNKGNFPGRFSGRQFSNSRSEMNVSTLELGDSALYLCASSLKGQGGSPLHFGNGTRLTVT.

The CDR3 nucleotides are TGCAGCGTTTCCCGGACTAGTTCGGATGAGCAGTTCTTC. It encodes CSVSRTSSDEQFF. The V and J genes are TRBV29-1 and TRBJ2-1; 7 bases are shared with TRBD2. The ends lost 5 bases at V and 8 bases at J; junction bases unmatched: 9. The CDR3 consists of 13 residues. CDR1 is SQVTM and CDR2 is ANQGSEA in the germline V gene.

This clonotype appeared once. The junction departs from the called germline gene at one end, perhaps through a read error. CDR3 nucleotides: TGTGCCAGCTCACGCGACAGGGAACATTCACCACTCCACTTT. This translates into CASSRDREHSPLHF. This rearrangement joins TRBV18 to TRBJ1-6, with TRBD1 identical over 7 bases. The CDR3 runs 14 residues. The V gene's germline CDR1 is KGHSH and CDR2 LQKENI.

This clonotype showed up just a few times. DNA of the CDR3: TGTGCCAGCAGTTTATCTGCAGTAACCTACGAGCAGTACTTC. Its translation is CASSLSAVTYEQYF. The J gene is TRBJ2-7, the V gene TRBV27; D not resolved. Germline V lookup: CDR1 MNHEY, CDR2 SMNVEV (reference sequence). The CDR3 loop spans 14 amino acids. Trimming shortened V by 0 bases and J by 2 bases, and 8 bases separated the two germline ends.

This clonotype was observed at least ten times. The CDR3 is CASILAGGGADTQYF. The CDR3 nucleotides are TGTGCCAGCATCCTAGCGGGGGGGGGAGCAGATACGCAGTATTTT. This chain joins TRBV12-3 or TRBV12-4 and TRBJ2-3; 12 nucleotides line up with TRBD2. This CDR3 contains 15 residues. After removal of 7 bases from V and 4 bases from J, the junction contained 6 bases not matched to a gene.

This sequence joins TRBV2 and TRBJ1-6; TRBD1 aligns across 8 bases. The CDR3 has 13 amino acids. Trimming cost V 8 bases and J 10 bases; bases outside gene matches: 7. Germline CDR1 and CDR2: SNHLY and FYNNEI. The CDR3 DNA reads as TGTGCCAGCCAGGACAGGGTTCAATCACCCCTCCACTTT. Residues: CASQDRVQSPLHF. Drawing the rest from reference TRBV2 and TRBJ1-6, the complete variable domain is EPEVTQTPSHQVTQMGQEVILRCVPISNHLYFYWYRQILGQKVEFLVSFYNNEISEKSEIFDDQFSVERPDGSNFTLKIRSTKLEDSAMYFCASQDRVQSPLHFGNGTRLTVT.

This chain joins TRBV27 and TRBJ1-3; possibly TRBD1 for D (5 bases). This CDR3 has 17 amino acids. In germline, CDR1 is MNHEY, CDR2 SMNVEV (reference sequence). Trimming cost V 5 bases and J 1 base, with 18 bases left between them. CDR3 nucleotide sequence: TGTGCCAGCAGTCCTGGGACCGGCGATTGGTCTGGAAACACCATATATTTT. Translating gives CASSPGTGDWSGNTIYF.

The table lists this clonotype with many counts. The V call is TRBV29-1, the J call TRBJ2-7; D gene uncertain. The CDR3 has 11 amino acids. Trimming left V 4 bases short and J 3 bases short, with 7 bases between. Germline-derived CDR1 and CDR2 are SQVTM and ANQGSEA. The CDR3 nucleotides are TGCAGCGTTGGGTCATACTACGAGCAGTACTTC. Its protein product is CSVGSYYEQYF.

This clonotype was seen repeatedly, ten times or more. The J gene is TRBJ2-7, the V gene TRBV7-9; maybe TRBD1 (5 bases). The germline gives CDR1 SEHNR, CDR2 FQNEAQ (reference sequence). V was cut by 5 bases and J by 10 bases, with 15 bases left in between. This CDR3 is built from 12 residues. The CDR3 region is CASSPIQGLQYF. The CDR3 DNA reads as TGTGCCAGCAGCCCTATTCAGGGTCTTCAGTACTTC.

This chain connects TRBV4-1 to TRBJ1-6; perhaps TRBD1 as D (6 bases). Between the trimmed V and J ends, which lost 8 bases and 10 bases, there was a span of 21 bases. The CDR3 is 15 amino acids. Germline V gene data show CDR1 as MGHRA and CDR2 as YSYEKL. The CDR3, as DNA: TGCGCCAGCGCAAGCTCGGGACAACTAAACTCACCCCTCCACTTT. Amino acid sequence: CASASSGQLNSPLHF.

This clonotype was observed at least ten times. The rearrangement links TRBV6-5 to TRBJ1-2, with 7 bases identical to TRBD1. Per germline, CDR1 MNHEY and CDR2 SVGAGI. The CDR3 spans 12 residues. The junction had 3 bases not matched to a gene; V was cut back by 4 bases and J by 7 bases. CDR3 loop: CASSFDRVGYTF. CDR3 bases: TGTGCCAGCAGTTTCGACAGGGTTGGCTACACCTTC.

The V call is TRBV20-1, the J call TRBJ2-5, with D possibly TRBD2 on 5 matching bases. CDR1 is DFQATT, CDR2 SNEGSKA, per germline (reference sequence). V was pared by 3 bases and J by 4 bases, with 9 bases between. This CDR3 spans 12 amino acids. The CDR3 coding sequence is TGCAGTGCTAGTCTTCGGGGAGAGACCCAGTACTTC. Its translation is CSASLRGETQYF.

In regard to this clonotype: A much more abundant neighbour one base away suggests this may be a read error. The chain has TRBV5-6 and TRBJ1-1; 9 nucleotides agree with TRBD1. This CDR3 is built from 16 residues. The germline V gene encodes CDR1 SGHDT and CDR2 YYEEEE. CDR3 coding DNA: TGTGCCGGCAGCTTGTTTGGGACAGGGACCAACACTGAAGCTTTCTTT. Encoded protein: CAGSLFGTGTNTEAFF.

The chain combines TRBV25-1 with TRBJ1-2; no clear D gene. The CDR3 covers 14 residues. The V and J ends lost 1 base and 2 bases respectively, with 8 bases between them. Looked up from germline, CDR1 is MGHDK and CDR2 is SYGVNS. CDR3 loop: CASSESGINYGYTF. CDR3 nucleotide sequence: TGTGCCAGCAGTGAATCGGGGATAAACTATGGCTACACCTTC.

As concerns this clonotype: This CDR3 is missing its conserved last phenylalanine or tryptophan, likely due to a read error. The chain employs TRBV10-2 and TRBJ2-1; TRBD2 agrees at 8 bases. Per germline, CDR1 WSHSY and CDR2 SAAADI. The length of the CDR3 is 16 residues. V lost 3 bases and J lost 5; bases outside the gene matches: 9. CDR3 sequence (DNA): TGCGCCAGCAGTGAATTTGAGAAGCGGGGGAACAATGAGCAGTTCCTT. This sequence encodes CASSEFEKRGNNEQFL.

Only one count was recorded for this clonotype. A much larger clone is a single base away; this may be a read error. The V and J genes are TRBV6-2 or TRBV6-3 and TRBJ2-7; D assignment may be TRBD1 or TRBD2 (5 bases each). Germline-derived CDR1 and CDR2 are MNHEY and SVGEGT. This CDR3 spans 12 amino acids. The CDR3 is CASRESGTEQCF. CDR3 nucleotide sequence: TGTGCCAGCAGGGAGTCAGGGACCGAGCAGTGCTTC.

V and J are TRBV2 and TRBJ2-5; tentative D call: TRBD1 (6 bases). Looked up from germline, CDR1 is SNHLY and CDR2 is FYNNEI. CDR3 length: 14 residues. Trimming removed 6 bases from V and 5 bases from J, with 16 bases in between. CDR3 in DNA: TGTGCCAGCAGGGATAAAACAGGGTTTGAGACCCAGTACTTC. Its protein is CASRDKTGFETQYF. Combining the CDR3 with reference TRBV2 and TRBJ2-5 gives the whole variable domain EPEVTQTPSHQVTQMGQEVILRCVPISNHLYFYWYRQILGQKVEFLVSFYNNEISEKSEIFDDQFSVERPDGSNFTLKIRSTKLEDSAMYFCASRDKTGFETQYFGPGTRLLVL.

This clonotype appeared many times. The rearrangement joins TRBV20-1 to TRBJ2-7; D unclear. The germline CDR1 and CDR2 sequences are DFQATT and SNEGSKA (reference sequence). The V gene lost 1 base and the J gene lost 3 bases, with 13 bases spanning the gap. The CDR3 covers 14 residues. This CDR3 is CSARGGEFNYEQYF. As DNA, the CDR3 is TGCAGTGCTAGAGGTGGGGAATTCAACTACGAGCAGTACTTC.

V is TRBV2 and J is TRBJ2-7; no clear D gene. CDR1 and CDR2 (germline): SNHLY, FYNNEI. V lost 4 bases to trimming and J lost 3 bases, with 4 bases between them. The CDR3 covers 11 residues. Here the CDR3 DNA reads TGTGCCAGCAGTGGCAACTACGAGCAGTACTTC. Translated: CASSGNYEQYF.

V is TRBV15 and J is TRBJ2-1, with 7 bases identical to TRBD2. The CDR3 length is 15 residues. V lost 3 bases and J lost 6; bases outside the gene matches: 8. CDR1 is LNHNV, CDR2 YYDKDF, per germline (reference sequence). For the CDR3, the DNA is TGTGCCACCAGCAGCCTTGCGGGGGTGGTCAATGAGCAGTTCTTC. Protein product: CATSSLAGVVNEQFF.